The 9 T cell receptor beta chains below come from one sample, sequenced in a study of control samples from healthy donors and cancer patients. The data were produced by immunoSEQ multiplex PCR, yet TCRdb's version contains in-frame clones alone and is incomplete. The sample includes 250,000 to 300,000 clones, about four fifths of them seen just once. The material sequenced was PBMCs. The receptors stem from a woman in her sixties with lung cancer.

This chain joins TRBV6-5 and TRBJ1-2; 7 bases agree with TRBD1. Per germline, CDR1 MNHEY and CDR2 SVGAGI. This CDR3 spans 14 amino acids. After removal of 0 bases from V and 4 bases from J, the junction contained 2 bases not matched to a gene. The CDR3 nucleotides are TGTGCCAGCAGTTACTCAGGGGGCGGCTATGGCTACACCTTC. As protein: CASSYSGGGYGYTF.

A single count supports this clone. The rearrangement uses TRBV5-6 and TRBJ1-2; the D is unclear. The V gene lost 0 bases and the J gene lost 5 bases, with 8 bases spanning the gap. The CDR3 length is 13 residues. Looked up from germline, CDR1 is SGHDT and CDR2 is YYEEEE. CDR3 region: CASSLDGLYGYTF. In DNA form, the CDR3 reads TGTGCCAGCAGCTTGGATGGGTTGTATGGCTACACCTTC.

The rearrangement joins TRBV2 to TRBJ1-2; 8 bases are a match to TRBD1. The CDR3 covers 14 residues. Germline V CDR1 and CDR2: SNHLY, FYNNEI. V shed 4 bases, J shed 7 bases, and the junction held 8 bases outside the gene matches. CDR3: CASSVPGQGFGYTF. The CDR3 coding sequence is TGTGCCAGCAGTGTTCCAGGACAGGGCTTTGGCTACACCTTC. The entire variable domain, with the rest obtained from reference TRBV2 and TRBJ1-2, is as follows: EPEVTQTPSHQVTQMGQEVILRCVPISNHLYFYWYRQILGQKVEFLVSFYNNEISEKSEIFDDQFSVERPDGSNFTLKIRSTKLEDSAMYFCASSVPGQGFGYTFGSGTRLTVV.

This clone was detected only a few times. The V gene is TRBV7-8, the J gene TRBJ2-2, with D uncertain. The germline V gene has CDR1 SGHVS and CDR2 FQNEAQ. This CDR3 region has 14 residues. V was shortened by 1 base and J by 7 bases, with 10 bases between the two germline ends. The CDR3 sequence: CASSLEATVGELFF. Here the CDR3 DNA reads TGTGCCAGCAGCTTAGAGGCGACGGTCGGGGAGCTGTTTTTT.

The gene calls are TRBV3-1 (or the pseudogene TRBV3-2) and TRBJ2-1; maybe TRBD1 (5 bases). The CDR3 is made up of 14 amino acids. The V gene lost 1 base and the J gene lost 9 bases, with 13 bases spanning the gap. Germline-derived CDR1 and CDR2 are LGHDT and YNNKEL (reference sequence). Here the CDR3 DNA reads TGTGCCAGCAGCCAAGGGACACGCTCGGGTGAGCAGTTCTTC. This sequence encodes CASSQGTRSGEQFF.

CDR3 residues: CASSLGFRGEQFF. The CDR3 DNA reads TGTGCCAGCAGCTTAGGTTTTCGTGGTGAGCAGTTCTTC. The V gene is TRBV11-3, the J gene TRBJ2-1, with D unclear. V was trimmed by 1 base and J by 9 bases, leaving 10 bases between them. Germline CDR1 and CDR2: SGHNT and YENEEA. The CDR3 length is 13 residues.

This clone was detected a few times. V gene TRBV10-2 combines with J gene TRBJ2-2; D is unresolved. Looked up from germline, CDR1 is WSHSY and CDR2 is SAAADI. With 8 bases removed from V and 5 bases from J, the gap between germline ends came to 15 bases. The CDR3 loop spans 14 amino acids. As DNA, the CDR3 is TGCGCCAGCTCTGTAGAAAGGGTTACCGGGGAGCTGTTTTTT. This translates into CASSVERVTGELFF.

The count of this clone is one. The chain recombines TRBV9 with TRBJ1-6; D perhaps matches TRBD1 (5 bases). Germline loops: CDR1 SGDLS, CDR2 YYNGEE. The CDR3 loop spans 18 amino acids. Trimming cost V 3 bases and J 3 bases, with 19 bases left between them. CDR3 in DNA: TGTGCCAGCAGCGCTCCACCTACAGGTTTCGACTATAATTCACCCCTCCACTTT. It translates to CASSAPPTGFDYNSPLHF.

The chain uses TRBV13 and TRBJ2-3; D perhaps matches TRBD2 (6 bases). V lost 6 bases and J lost 0, with 16 bases in between. CDR1 PRHDT and CDR2 FYEKMQ come from the germline V gene (reference sequence). The CDR3 loop spans 16 amino acids. The CDR3 is CASRVSAGPSTDTQYF. The CDR3 DNA follows: TGTGCCAGCAGAGTCTCGGCGGGGCCTAGCACAGATACGCAGTATTTT. The complete variable domain, with remaining parts taken from reference TRBV13 and TRBJ2-3, reads AAGVIQSPRHLIKEKRETATLKCYPIPRHDTVYWYQQGPGQDPQFLISFYEKMQSDKGSIPDRFSAQQFSDYHSELNMSSLELGDSALYFCASRVSAGPSTDTQYFGPGTRLTVL.